Below, 29 T cell receptor beta chains from the same sample are listed, as sequenced in a study of memory CD4+ T cells and cytomegalovirus serostatus. The sort gate was single viable CD3+CD4+CD8-CD45RO+ cells for memory CD4+ T cells. The assay was immunoSEQ multiplex PCR, and TCRdb's table has in-frame clones only and misses some. The top ten hold around 3.6% of the sample, which has around 99,000 clones, 75% to 85% seen once. The sequenced material came from memory CD4+ T cells from blood. The receptors here all came from an adult in good health and CMV-seropositive.

As to this clone: Distinct nucleotide sequences in the sample also encode this CDR3. The chain carries TRBV5-4 and TRBJ2-7, with D maybe TRBD2 (5 bases). V was clipped by 0 bases and J by 2 bases, with 9 bases between them. CDR3 length: 14 amino acids. Per the germline V gene, CDR1 is SGHNT and CDR2 is YYREEE (reference sequence). The CDR3 loop is CASSLGGRTYEQYF. In DNA form, the CDR3 reads TGTGCCAGCAGCTTGGGAGGGCGCACCTACGAGCAGTACTTC.

This chain joins TRBV28 and TRBJ2-7, with TRBD1 matching 12 bases. Germline V gene data show CDR1 as MDHEN and CDR2 as SYDVKM. The CDR3 is 15 residues long. J gave up 7 bases and V 10 bases, and 14 bases lay outside the gene matches. DNA for the CDR3: TGTGCCATCCGGGCCGGGGGACAGGGGGCTAAAGAGCAGTACTTC. Amino acid sequence: CAIRAGGQGAKEQYF.

V and J are TRBV20-1 and TRBJ2-1; no definite D call. The CDR3 loop spans 11 amino acids. With 4 bases removed from V and 9 bases from J, the gap between germline ends came to 10 bases. Per germline, CDR1 DFQATT and CDR2 SNEGSKA (reference sequence). DNA of the CDR3: TGCAGTGCTAACGAGTTCGGTGAGCAGTTCTTC. This sequence encodes CSANEFGEQFF.

The chain recombines TRBV2 with TRBJ2-7, with 9 bases lining up with TRBD1. Germline CDR1 is SNHLY and CDR2 is FYNNEI. V lost 9 bases, J lost 0 bases, and 6 bases stayed unmatched. The CDR3 spans 14 residues. The CDR3 nucleotides are TGTGCCAGACAAGGACAGGGGAGCTCCTACGAGCAGTACTTC. This translates into CARQGQGSSYEQYF. The variable domain in full, completed from reference TRBV2 and TRBJ2-7, reads EPEVTQTPSHQVTQMGQEVILRCVPISNHLYFYWYRQILGQKVEFLVSFYNNEISEKSEIFDDQFSVERPDGSNFTLKIRSTKLEDSAMYFCARQGQGSSYEQYFGPGTRLTVT.

For this clone: Other DNA sequences from this sample encode an identical CDR3 as well. The V gene is TRBV5-4, the J gene TRBJ2-5; 11 bases align to TRBD2. Germline trimming cut 0 bases from V and 1 base from J; bases unmatched to any gene: 2. The CDR3 covers 16 residues. Germline lookup yields CDR1 SGHNT and CDR2 YYREEE (reference sequence). CDR3 bases: TGTGCCAGCAGCTTGGGCCTAGCGGGAGGCCAAGAGACCCAGTACTTC. Translation gives CASSLGLAGGQETQYF. The whole variable domain, filled in from reference TRBV5-4 and TRBJ2-5, reads ETGVTQSPTHLIKTRGQQVTLRCSSQSGHNTVSWYQQALGQGPQFIFQYYREEENGRGNFPPRFSGLQFPNYSSELNVNALELDDSALYLCASSLGLAGGQETQYFGPGTRLLVL.

This clone has just one count. The CDR3 DNA follows: TGTGCCAGCAGCTTAGATAGGGGACCGCCAGCGAACACCGGGGAGCTGTTTTTT. This codes for CASSLDRGPPANTGELFF. The chain joins TRBV7-9 to TRBJ2-2; either TRBD1 or TRBD2 may supply D (5 bases each). The CDR3 is made up of 18 amino acids. CDR1 SEHNR and CDR2 FQNEAQ come from the germline V gene (reference sequence). The V gene lost 1 base and the J gene lost 0 bases, with 15 bases spanning the gap.

This chain links TRBV4-3 with TRBJ2-5; 7 bases line up with TRBD2. Germline CDR1 is LGHNA and CDR2 is YSLEER. J lost 0 bases, V lost 4 bases, and 8 bases had no gene match. CDR3 size: 16 residues. CDR3 in amino acids: CASSRGTTLYQETQYF. The CDR3 nucleotides read TGCGCCAGCAGCCGAGGGACTACTTTGTACCAAGAGACCCAGTACTTC.

This clone has only a few counts. The chain carries TRBV7-3 and TRBJ2-5; D possibly matches TRBD1 or TRBD2 (6 bases each). The CDR3 consists of 16 residues. Trimming left V 2 bases short and J 2 bases short, with 15 bases between. Germline values: CDR1 SGHTA, CDR2 FQGTGA. The CDR3 nucleotides are TGTGCCAGCAGCTTATGGGGGGCAGGAGGACAAGAGACCCAGTACTTC. Translated, it gives CASSLWGAGGQETQYF.

This clone was detected only a few times. The rearrangement uses TRBV5-4 and TRBJ1-2, with D unclear. V was clipped by 3 bases and J by 4 bases, with 10 bases between them. CDR3 length equals 13 residues. CDR1 is SGHNT, CDR2 YYREEE, per germline (reference sequence). In DNA, the CDR3 is TGTGCCAGCAGCTCGGGAGGTAGCTATGGCTACACCTTC. Its protein is CASSSGGSYGYTF. The full variable domain, in which reference TRBV5-4 and TRBJ1-2 provide the parts outside the CDR3, is ETGVTQSPTHLIKTRGQQVTLRCSSQSGHNTVSWYQQALGQGPQFIFQYYREEENGRGNFPPRFSGLQFPNYSSELNVNALELDDSALYLCASSSGGSYGYTFGSGTRLTVV.

The chain couples TRBV2 to TRBJ2-5; D gene unclear. The CDR3 is made up of 12 amino acids. CDR1 and CDR2 from the germline V gene are SNHLY and FYNNEI. V was shortened by 4 bases and J by 5 bases, with 8 bases between the two germline ends. DNA for the CDR3: TGTGCCAGCAGTGGTAGGGATGAGACCCAGTACTTC. This translates into CASSGRDETQYF.

This chain joins TRBV5-4 and TRBJ2-7, with 8 bases identical to TRBD2. In germline, CDR1 is SGHNT, CDR2 YYREEE (reference sequence). The CDR3 totals 14 residues. The ends lost 6 bases at V and 4 bases at J; junction bases unmatched: 9. The chain's CDR3 is CASTPGLGIYEQYF. In DNA form, the CDR3 reads TGTGCCAGCACCCCGGGACTAGGGATTTACGAGCAGTACTTC.

J is TRBJ2-3 and V is TRBV5-4; 7 bases agree with TRBD1. Germline trimming cut 2 bases from V and 4 bases from J; bases unmatched to any gene: 1. This CDR3 has 13 residues. CDR1 and CDR2 (germline): SGHNT, YYREEE (reference sequence). CDR3 sequence: CASSFTGADTQYF. The CDR3 DNA is TGTGCCAGCAGCTTCACAGGGGCAGATACGCAGTATTTT.

The chain has TRBV25-1 and TRBJ2-7, with unresolved D. Looked up from germline, CDR1 is MGHDK and CDR2 is SYGVNS. This CDR3 is 11 amino acids long. V lost 9 bases and J 0 bases, leaving 6 bases between the germline ends. CDR3 coding DNA: TGTGCCAGTAGTCCCTCCTACGAGCAGTACTTC. Amino acids: CASSPSYEQYF.

The chain uses TRBV10-1 and TRBJ2-7, with TRBD2 matching 8 bases. The ends lost 0 bases at V and 10 bases at J; junction bases unmatched: 11. This CDR3 spans 15 amino acids. Germline V CDR1 and CDR2: WNHNN, SYGVQD (reference sequence). CDR3: CASSESGAGGRLQYF. As DNA, the CDR3 is TGCGCCAGCAGTGAGTCTGGTGCGGGAGGCCGCCTTCAGTACTTC.

The CDR3 DNA sequence: TGTGCCAGCAGCTTATTTGCGGGGCCGAACACCGGGGAGCTGTTTTTT. It yields the protein CASSLFAGPNTGELFF. The chain links TRBV7-3 to TRBJ2-2; maybe TRBD2 (6 bases). The germline V and J ends were trimmed by 2 bases and 0 bases, with 10 bases remaining between them. The CDR3 extends over 16 amino acids. Germline assignment: CDR1 SGHTA and CDR2 FQGTGA.

The gene calls are TRBV7-9 and TRBJ2-7; TRBD2 matches at 10 bases. V shed 3 bases and J 3 bases; nucleotides not matched to a gene: 5. In germline, CDR1 is SEHNR, CDR2 FQNEAQ (reference sequence). CDR3 size: 15 residues. In DNA, the CDR3 is TGTGCCAGCAGCTTCGGTCGGACTAGCGGCTACGAGCAGTACTTC. Protein: CASSFGRTSGYEQYF.

This clone showed up just once. This sequence joins TRBV30 and TRBJ1-1; D remains unclear. Per germline, CDR1 GTSNPN and CDR2 SVGIG (reference sequence). The V gene lost 5 bases and the J gene lost 1 base, with 11 bases spanning the gap. CDR3 length: 13 amino acids. CDR3 sequence reads: CAWARGPNTEAFF. CDR3 DNA: TGTGCCTGGGCGAGAGGTCCGAACACTGAAGCTTTCTTT.

This chain links TRBV28 with TRBJ2-2; D is unclear. The germline CDR1 and CDR2 sequences are MDHEN and SYDVKM. CDR3 size: 16 residues. V lost 6 bases and J lost 4, with 18 bases in between. CDR3 in amino acids: CASSPNQAPITGELFF. CDR3 sequence (DNA): TGTGCCAGCAGCCCGAATCAGGCCCCGATCACCGGGGAGCTGTTTTTT.

This clone turned up a few times. The chain joins TRBV2 to TRBJ2-7, with 7 bases matching TRBD1. V lost 4 bases and J lost 4; bases outside the gene matches: 7. The CDR3 consists of 14 residues. The V gene's germline CDR1 is SNHLY and CDR2 FYNNEI. CDR3 sequence: CASSVPGTVYEQYF. Here the CDR3 DNA reads TGTGCCAGCAGTGTTCCCGGGACAGTTTACGAGCAGTACTTC.

This chain uses TRBV29-1 with TRBJ2-2; no clear D. V was clipped by 5 bases and J by 2 bases, with 6 bases between them. This CDR3 contains 12 residues. Germline lookup yields CDR1 SQVTM and CDR2 ANQGSEA. CDR3 residues: CSVTGNTGELFF. Written as DNA, the CDR3 is TGCAGCGTTACCGGAAACACCGGGGAGCTGTTTTTT.

The chain combines TRBV5-4 with TRBJ1-1, with 12 bases identical to TRBD1. Germline V CDR1 and CDR2: SGHNT, YYREEE (reference sequence). V lost 4 bases, J lost 0 bases, and 4 bases stayed unmatched. The CDR3 extends over 16 amino acids. CDR3: CASSRGTGGMNTEAFF. The CDR3, as DNA: TGTGCCAGCAGCCGCGGGACAGGGGGCATGAACACTGAAGCTTTCTTT.

This chain joins TRBV9 and TRBJ2-2, with TRBD2 identical over 9 bases. CDR3 length: 16 amino acids. The germline V gene has CDR1 SGDLS and CDR2 YYNGEE. The J segment lost 3 bases and the V segment lost 4 bases, leaving 7 bases of the junction unmatched. The CDR3 here is CASSTGGRADTGELFF. For the CDR3, the DNA is TGTGCCAGCAGCACTGGCGGGAGGGCCGACACCGGGGAGCTGTTTTTT.

The chain joins TRBV5-4 to TRBJ1-2; 10 bases are a match to TRBD1. In germline, CDR1 is SGHNT, CDR2 YYREEE (reference sequence). The trim removed 4 bases at V and 2 bases at J, leaving 5 bases unmatched. The CDR3 loop spans 15 amino acids. The CDR3 spells CASSRGQGTNYGYTF. Here the CDR3 DNA reads TGTGCCAGCAGCCGGGGACAGGGGACCAACTATGGCTACACCTTC.

The V and J genes are TRBV15 and TRBJ2-7, with 14 bases that match TRBD2. V shed 3 bases and J 4 bases; nucleotides not matched to a gene: 17. The CDR3 covers 20 residues. Germline CDR1 reads LNHNV; CDR2 reads YYDKDF (reference sequence). The CDR3 region has the DNA TGTGCCACCAGCAGGATTACGGGGACTAGCGGGAGTGGGTCGAGGTACGAGCAGTACTTC. Protein: CATSRITGTSGSGSRYEQYF.

V and J are TRBV28 and TRBJ2-3; no reliable D call. The length of the CDR3 is 14 residues. Germline CDR1 MDHEN, CDR2 SYDVKM. Trimming pared 3 bases from V and 2 bases from J, leaving 9 bases between. The CDR3 DNA reads TGTGCCAGCAGTTTGCTCCCTGACACAGATACGCAGTATTTT. Amino acid sequence: CASSLLPDTDTQYF.

The chain couples TRBV28 to TRBJ1-4, with 8 bases fitting TRBD1. CDR3 length equals 14 residues. V dropped 5 bases and J dropped 7; count of bases not matched to a gene: 6. Germline V gene data show CDR1 as MDHEN and CDR2 as SYDVKM. Written as DNA, the CDR3 is TGTGCCAGCAGTCGGACAGGGAATCGTGAAAAACTGTTTTTT. As protein: CASSRTGNREKLFF.

The V gene is TRBV28, the J gene TRBJ2-1; D ambiguous. Germline V lookup: CDR1 MDHEN, CDR2 SYDVKM. The V end lost 2 bases, the J end lost 9 bases, and 14 bases lay between the germline ends. The CDR3 is made up of 14 amino acids. This CDR3 reads CASSLDGYRSEQFF. The CDR3 nucleotides read TGTGCCAGCAGTTTAGATGGGTACCGCAGTGAGCAGTTCTTC.

The rearrangement joins TRBV7-8 to TRBJ2-7; TRBD1 or TRBD2 may be the D gene (5 bases each). This CDR3 is 14 amino acids long. Looked up from germline, CDR1 is SGHVS and CDR2 is FQNEAQ. Trimming removed 5 bases at V and 6 bases at J, with 17 bases between. CDR3 in amino acids: CASSQRTLEGEQYF. The CDR3 region has the DNA TGTGCCAGCAGCCAAAGGACACTAGAGGGCGAGCAGTACTTC.

The genes are TRBV5-1 and TRBJ1-1; D gene uncertain. Germline CDR1 is SGHRS and CDR2 is YFSETQ. V lost 0 bases to trimming and J lost 2 bases, with 8 bases between them. The CDR3 is 14 amino acids. The CDR3, as DNA: TGCGCCAGCAGCTTGGTTCGAGGAAACACTGAAGCTTTCTTT. Translation: CASSLVRGNTEAFF.